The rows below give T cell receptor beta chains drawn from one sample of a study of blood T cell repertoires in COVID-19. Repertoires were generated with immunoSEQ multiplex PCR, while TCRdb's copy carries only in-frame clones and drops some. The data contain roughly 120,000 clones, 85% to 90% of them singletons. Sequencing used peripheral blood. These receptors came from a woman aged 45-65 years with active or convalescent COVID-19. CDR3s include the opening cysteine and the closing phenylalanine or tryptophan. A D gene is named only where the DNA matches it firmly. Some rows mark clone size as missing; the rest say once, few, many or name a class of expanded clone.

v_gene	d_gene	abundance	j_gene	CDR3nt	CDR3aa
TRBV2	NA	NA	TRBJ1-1	TGTGCCAGCAGAGTAACAGGGTTGTTAACTGAAGCTTTCTTT	CASRVTGLLTEAFF
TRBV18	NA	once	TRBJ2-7	TGTGCCAGCTCACTAGTGGGAGACTACGAGCAGTACTTC	CASSLVGDYEQYF
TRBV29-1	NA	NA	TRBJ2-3	TGCAGCGTTGATACGCCGACGGCCGGGGATACGCAGTATTTT	CSVDTPTAGDTQYF
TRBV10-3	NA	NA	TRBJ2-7	TGTGCCATCAGTGAGACTACCCTTAGCGGCCGAGGGGTCGAGCAGTACTTC	CAISETTLSGRGVEQYF
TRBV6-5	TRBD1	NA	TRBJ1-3	TGTGCCAGCAGGGGGACAGGGACTGGAAACACCATATATTTT	CASRGTGTGNTIYF
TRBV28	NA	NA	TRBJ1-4	TGTGCCAGCAAAGCGTACAGGCTCAGGGGTGAAAAACTGTTTTTT	CASKAYRLRGEKLFF
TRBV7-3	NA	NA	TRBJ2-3	TGTGCCAGCAGCGTCGCGGGGTCCGAAGATACGCAGTATTTT	CASSVAGSEDTQYF
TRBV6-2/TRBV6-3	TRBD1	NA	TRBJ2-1	TGTGCCAGCAGTAGGGACAGGGGGAACAATGAGCAGTTCTTC	CASSRDRGNNEQFF
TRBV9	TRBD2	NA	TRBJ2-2	TGTGCCAGCAGCGTTGGGACTAGCGCGAACACCGGGGAGCTGTTTTTT	CASSVGTSANTGELFF
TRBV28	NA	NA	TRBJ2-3	TGTGCCAGCAGAATGACACAGGGTAGCACAGATACGCAGTATTTT	CASRMTQGSTDTQYF
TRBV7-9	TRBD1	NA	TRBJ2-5	TGTGCCAGCAGCCCCCGACAGGGTGAGACCCAGTACTTC	CASSPRQGETQYF
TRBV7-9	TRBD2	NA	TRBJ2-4	TGTGCCAGCAGCTCTGAGAGGCGTGGCGGGAGGGCCTCTCTTAACATTCAGTACTTC	CASSSERRGGRASLNIQYF
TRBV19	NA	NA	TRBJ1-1	TGTGCCAGTAGCCGCCCCTCGGGGGGATGGACTGAAGCTTTCTTT	CASSRPSGGWTEAFF
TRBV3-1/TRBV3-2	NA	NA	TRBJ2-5	TGTGCCAGCAGCCAAGAAAAGGCTAGGGGGGAGACCCAGTACTTC	CASSQEKARGETQYF
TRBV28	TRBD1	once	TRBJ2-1	TGTGCCAGCAGACCACAGGGACAGGGCACCGATGAGCAGTTCTTC	CASRPQGQGTDEQFF
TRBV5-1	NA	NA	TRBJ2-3	TGCGCCAGCAGCTTGGCCCGGGGAGACACAGATACGCAGTATTTT	CASSLARGDTDTQYF
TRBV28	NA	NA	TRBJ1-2	TGTGCCAGCAGTCTGGGACAAGGGCAAATATATGGCTACACCTTC	CASSLGQGQIYGYTF
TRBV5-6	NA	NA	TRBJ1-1	TGTGCCAGCAGCTTGGCCCGGGAGGCTTTCTTT	CASSLAREAFF
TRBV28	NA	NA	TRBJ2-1	TGTGCCAGCAGCGATCCGGGAGCGGTAAGAGGCAATGAGCAGTTCTTC	CASSDPGAVRGNEQFF